These 4 T cell receptor beta chains share one sample of origin, sequenced in a study of lymphopenia after photon versus proton radiotherapy. Profiled with immunoSEQ multiplex PCR; TCRdb holds only in-frame clones, not every one. The table lists some 25,000 clones, less than 90% of them singletons. The specimen was peripheral blood, collected from a patient treated with photon-based radiotherapy. These receptors were taken from a woman aged 50 to 65 with pancreatic cancer.

The V gene is TRBV5-5, the J gene TRBJ1-2; no reliable D call. Germline V gene lookup returns CDR1 SGHKS and CDR2 YYEKEE (reference sequence). This CDR3 contains 13 residues. V lost 6 bases, J lost 1 base, and 10 bases lay in between. The CDR3 loop reads CASTQAFNYGYTF. The CDR3, as DNA: TGTGCCAGCACCCAGGCTTTTAACTATGGCTACACCTTC.

The rearrangement joins TRBV19 to TRBJ1-1, with D possibly matching TRBD1 (6 bases). The CDR3 is made up of 13 amino acids. Trimming pared 3 bases from V and 1 base from J, leaving 6 bases between. CDR1 and CDR2 (germline): LNHDA, SQIVND (reference sequence). The CDR3 DNA reads as TGTGCCAGTAGTATCAGGGGGAACACTGAAGCTTTCTTT. It yields the protein CASSIRGNTEAFF.

The chain has TRBV6-1 and TRBJ2-5; D is possibly TRBD2 (5 bases). This CDR3 contains 15 residues. The germline V and J ends were trimmed by 0 bases and 1 base, with 9 bases remaining between them. Germline V gene data show CDR1 as MNHNS and CDR2 as SASEGT. The CDR3 DNA reads TGTGCCAGCAGTGAAGCGCGGGCGACCCAAGAGACCCAGTACTTC. As protein: CASSEARATQETQYF.

By sample share, this clone is medium-sized. The V call is TRBV28, the J call TRBJ2-7, with 8 bases that match TRBD2. CDR1 and CDR2 from the germline V gene are MDHEN and SYDVKM. This CDR3 is built from 16 residues. V lost 1 base and J lost 5; bases outside the gene matches: 10. The CDR3 region has the DNA TGTGCCAGCAGTTTATTAAGCGGGAGTGAGATCGACGAGCAGTACTTC. Residues: CASSLLSGSEIDEQYF.